This TCR beta chain was sequenced in a study of blood T cell repertoires in COVID-19. Looking at the study overall: Samples of COVID-19 (acute and convalescent) were obtained from the United States, Italy and Spain. T cells, B-cell-depleted T cells, or PBMCs supplied cDNA or gDNA.

Germline V lookup: CDR1 KGHSH, CDR2 LQKENI. CDR3 size: 16 residues. V was shortened by 3 bases and J by 5 bases, with 14 bases between the two germline ends. Per the original data handling: Nucleated cell counts were estimated from reference gene primer amplification. Here immunoSEQ multiplex PCR was the method, and the copy in TCRdb shows in-frame clones only, minus some. V, J and clone size derive from that table, while D and trimming were established from the DNA sequence. The sample consists of some 140,000 clones, roughly four fifths of them appearing once. This TCR came from a woman aged 55-70 years with acute or convalescent COVID-19. The J gene is TRBJ1-6, the V gene TRBV18, with unresolved D. The sample taken for sequencing was peripheral blood. The CDR3 bases are TGTGCCAGCTCACCCCCGACACGATCCGATAATTCACCCCTCCACTTT. The encoded protein is CASSPPTRSDNSPLHF.